This passage covers 22 T cell receptor beta chains from one sample sequenced in a study of CD8+ T cells in alopecia areata. Sequencing templates came from extracted RNA that was reverse transcribed into cDNA. Using immunoSEQ multiplex PCR, the repertoire was profiled, and TCRdb retains in-frame clones only, with some absent. Captured here are approximately 300,000 clones, none seen once; the top ten comprise approximately 1.2%. Sorting of pooled cutaneous lymph node cells was based on CD4, CD8alpha, NKG2D, NKG2ACE and other markers. What was sequenced was CD4+ T cells sorted from a lymph node. Receptors originate from a C3H/HeJ mouse with alopecia areata. The strain's MHC: H2-k.

This clone turned up a few times. Any gene name here is a mouse gene name. The CDR3 end lies 3 residues beyond the end of the read and is filled in from the germline J gene. The rearrangement joins TRBV1 to TRBJ1-6, with D maybe TRBD1 (6 bases). TRBJ1-6 is placed among ORFs of uncertain function. Germline-derived CDR1 and CDR2 are NSQYPW and LRSPGD (reference sequence). The V and J ends lost 0 bases and 4 bases respectively, with 13 bases between them. This CDR3 contains 17 residues. CDR3 protein: CTCSAEPGGEYNSPLYF. CDR3 bases read: TGCACCTGCAGTGCAGAGCCGGGGGGCGAGTATAATTCGCCC.

The table lists this clone with a few counts. Gene names denote mouse genes. Read coverage stops 4 residues before the CDR3 terminus; the germline J gene supplies the remainder. The chain is built from TRBV13-3 and TRBJ2-1; 10 bases match TRBD2. The CDR3 loop spans 16 amino acids. V was pared by 0 bases and J by 1 base, with 1 base of the junction left unmatched. Germline lookup yields CDR1 NNHDY and CDR2 SYVADS. The CDR3 here is CASSDVLGGNYAEQFF. The CDR3 bases that were read are TGTGCCAGCAGTGATGTACTGGGGGGGAACTATGCT.

With regard to this clone: Genes and germline come from the mouse. The read gets to within 4 residues of the CDR3 end, and the germline J gene fills in the rest. This chain links TRBV5 with TRBJ2-1; 12 bases align to TRBD2. CDR3 length: 17 residues. V dropped 3 bases and J dropped 2; count of bases not matched to a gene: 5. Germline V gene data show CDR1 as LGHNA and CDR2 as YNLKQL (reference sequence). The covered CDR3 bases are TGTGCCAGCAGCCATTCCGGACTGGGGGGGGACTATGCT. This translates into CASSHSGLGGDYA. In full, the CDR3 reads CASSHSGLGGDYAEQFF.

This clone was picked up a small number of times. The genes are named according to mouse. The read finishes 4 residues shy of the CDR3 end, and the germline J gene is used to complete it. The chain recombines TRBV13-1 with TRBJ2-1; 13 bases are shared with TRBD2. There are 15 residues in the CDR3. Germline trimming cut 5 bases from V and 6 bases from J; bases unmatched to any gene: 5. Germline V gives CDR1 NSHNY, CDR2 SYGAGN. CDR3 residues: CASSRDWGGFAEQFF. The CDR3 DNA, read in part, is TGTGCCAGCAGCCGGGACTGGGGGGGATTTGCT.

A word on this clone: The listed genes are named as in mouse. With the read ending 4 residues before the CDR3 end, the germline J gene is used to fill in that end. This sample includes further DNA sequences coding for the same CDR3. The genes are TRBV1 and TRBJ2-5, with D possibly matching TRBD2 (6 bases). The CDR3 has 15 amino acids. V was pared by 1 base and J by 0 bases, with 8 bases between. Germline assignment: CDR1 NSQYPW and CDR2 LRSPGD (reference sequence). The CDR3 reads CTCSAGGGNQDTQYF. The DNA read from the CDR3 is TGCACCTGCAGTGCAGGTGGGGGTAACCAAGAC.

With respect to this clone: Mouse germline and gene names are used. The CDR3 goes on 4 residues after the read ends, and that part is filled in from the germline J gene. The rearrangement joins TRBV14 to TRBJ2-3, with 7 bases matching TRBD1. In germline, CDR1 is SGHDT, CDR2 FRDEAV. The CDR3 is 15 residues long. Unmatched junction bases numbered 10, after V lost 5 bases and J lost 4 bases. The CDR3 reads CASSPGTDGSETLYF. The covered CDR3 bases are TGTGCCAGCAGCCCCGGGACAGACGGGTCAGAA.

Only a few counts were recorded for this clone. Germline and genes: mouse. From the germline J gene comes the end of the CDR3, since the read stops 4 residues before it. In the same sample, other DNA sequences code for this CDR3. The chain combines TRBV13-2 with TRBJ2-5, with 8 bases matching TRBD2. The CDR3 sequence is 13 residues long. The germline V gene encodes CDR1 NNHNN and CDR2 SYGAGS (reference sequence). The CDR3 loop is CASGDAGGDTQYF. The sequenced CDR3 bases are TGTGCCAGCGGTGATGCTGGGGGGGAC.

Concerning this clone: The gene names here belong to mouse. The read finishes 4 residues shy of the CDR3 end, and the germline J gene is used to complete it. The same CDR3 is also encoded by other DNA sequences in this sample. The chain joins TRBV13-1 to TRBJ2-1; TRBD1 matches at 10 bases. Germline lookup yields CDR1 NSHNY and CDR2 SYGAGN. V lost 3 bases to trimming and J lost 1 base; unmatched junction nucleotides: 1. The CDR3 length is 15 residues. CDR3 loop: CASSADRGNYAEQFF. The CDR3 bases that were read are TGTGCCAGCAGTGCGGACAGGGGGAACTATGCT.

There are many counts of this clone. Gene labels here are mouse ones. The read halts 4 residues ahead of the CDR3 end, with the missing end drawn from the germline J gene. Distinct nucleotide sequences in the sample also encode this CDR3. The V gene is TRBV31, the J gene TRBJ2-2; the match to TRBD1 covers 9 bases. The V and J ends lost 0 bases and 3 bases, in that order; junction bases with no gene match: 2. Germline CDR1 reads GKSSPN; CDR2 reads SITVG. The CDR3 covers 15 residues. CDR3 DNA (partial): TGTGCCTGGAGTCTACGACAGGGGGACACCGGG. It yields the protein CAWSLRQGDTG. The complete CDR3 protein is CAWSLRQGDTGQLYF.

In its sample, this clone was seen a few times. Here the gene names and germline are mouse. With the read ending 4 residues before the CDR3 end, the germline J gene is used to fill in that end. The rearrangement joins TRBV5 to TRBJ2-7; the match to TRBD1 covers 11 bases. Germline V gene data show CDR1 as LGHNA and CDR2 as YNLKQL (reference sequence). V was clipped by 6 bases and J by 0 bases; unmatched bases: 4. The CDR3 covers 15 residues. The sequenced CDR3 bases are TGTGCCAGCAGGCGGGACAGGGGGAGCTCCTAT. Its translation: CASRRDRGSSY. The full CDR3 sequence reads CASRRDRGSSYEQYF.

In its sample, this clone was seen a few times. Any gene name here is a mouse gene name. The read stops 4 residues short of the end of the CDR3; the missing end is completed from the germline J gene. V usage is TRBV13-3 and J usage is TRBJ2-5, with no clear D. Germline V gene lookup returns CDR1 NNHDY and CDR2 SYVADS. The length of the CDR3 is 14 residues. V gave up 0 bases and J gave up 0 bases, with 5 bases separating them. CDR3 sequence reads: CASSDEFNQDTQYF. Incomplete CDR3 DNA: TGTGCCAGCAGTGATGAGTTTAACCAAGAC.

This clone has just a few counts. The listed genes are named as in mouse. The read ends 4 residues early relative to the CDR3; the germline J gene fills the gap. The gene calls are TRBV13-3 and TRBJ1-2; 8 bases line up with TRBD1. From germline, CDR1 is NNHDY and CDR2 SYVADS. This CDR3 region has 14 residues. V was clipped by 6 bases and J by 0 bases; unmatched bases: 4. The CDR3 is CASKGQAANSDYTF. The sequenced CDR3 bases are TGTGCCAGCAAGGGACAGGCTGCAAACTCC.

This clone was seen a handful of times. Gene names follow the mouse nomenclature. The sequenced fragment ends 4 residues before the CDR3 boundary, so the rest is inferred from the germline J gene. Other DNA sequences within the sample encode an identical CDR3. The chain links TRBV13-1 to TRBJ2-5; the match to TRBD1 covers 7 bases. V was pared by 0 bases and J by 2 bases, with 3 bases of the junction left unmatched. Per the germline V gene, CDR1 is NSHNY and CDR2 is SYGAGN. The CDR3 totals 15 residues. The CDR3 loop is CASSDAGGGQDTQYF. The part of the CDR3 DNA that was read is TGTGCCAGCAGTGATGCAGGGGGTGGCCAAGAC.

This clone has only a few counts. Here the gene names and germline are mouse. The read terminates 3 residues ahead of where the CDR3 ends, so the germline J gene completes it. The rearrangement joins TRBV3 to TRBJ1-6; TRBD1 is a possible D gene (6 bases). TRBJ1-6 falls under the ORF class, with uncertain function. There are 16 residues in the CDR3. The germline CDR1 and CDR2 sequences are SNHLY and FYNGKV (reference sequence). V lost 5 bases and J 1 base, leaving 12 bases between the germline ends. CDR3 DNA, as far as it was read: TGTGCCAGCAGCCCCCGGGACAAATCCTATAATTCGCCC. Translating gives CASSPRDKSYNSP. The CDR3 as a whole reads CASSPRDKSYNSPLYF.

Worth noting for this clone: Germline and genes here are mouse. The CDR3 extends 4 residues past the end of the read, so its final part is completed from the germline J gene. This chain connects TRBV5 to TRBJ2-1; D is unresolved. CDR1 is LGHNA and CDR2 is YNLKQL in the germline V gene (reference sequence). The V gene lost 0 bases and the J gene lost 3 bases, with 6 bases spanning the gap. This CDR3 has 14 residues. CDR3 sequence reads: CASSQEQIYAEQFF. CDR3 bases read: TGTGCCAGCAGCCAAGAACAGATCTATGCT.

On this clone itself: All gene names here are mouse names. Read sequence stops 4 residues before the CDR3 end, and the germline J gene provides the missing end. This sequence joins TRBV19 and TRBJ2-1; D may be TRBD2 (5 bases). CDR3 size: 13 residues. V shed 1 base and J shed 6 bases, with 8 bases lying between them. CDR1 and CDR2 (germline): FNHDT, SITEND (reference sequence). Partial CDR3 DNA: TGTGCCAGCAGTATATGGGGATTTGCT. Its translation is CASSIWGFA. The full CDR3 is CASSIWGFAEQFF. The entire variable domain, with the rest obtained from reference TRBV19 and TRBJ2-1, is as follows: GGIITQTPKFLIGQEGQKLTLKCQQNFNHDTMYWYRQDSGKGLRLIYYSITENDLQKGDLSEGYDASREKKSSFSLTVTSAQKNEMAVFLCASSIWGFAEQFFGPGTRLTVL.

This clone was picked up a small number of times. The germline and genes are mouse ones. The sequence runs out 4 residues before the end of the CDR3; the remainder is reconstructed from the germline J gene. The V and J genes are TRBV14 and TRBJ2-3, with 8 bases fitting TRBD1. This CDR3 has 15 residues. Per the germline V gene, CDR1 is SGHDT and CDR2 is FRDEAV. Germline trimming cut 5 bases from V and 0 bases from J; bases unmatched to any gene: 5. The CDR3: CASSHTGGSAETLYF. The DNA read from the CDR3 is TGTGCCAGCAGCCACACAGGGGGGAGTGCAGAA.

Points on this clone: Genes here carry mouse names. The read ends 3 residues early relative to the CDR3; the germline J gene fills the gap. Distinct nucleotide sequences in the sample also encode this CDR3. The chain links TRBV19 to TRBJ1-6; perhaps TRBD1 as D (5 bases). TRBJ1-6 counts as an open reading frame of uncertain function. Looked up from germline, CDR1 is FNHDT and CDR2 is SITEND (reference sequence). The CDR3 consists of 15 residues. Trimming cost V 5 bases and J 0 bases, with 9 bases left between them. CDR3 DNA (partial): TGTGCCAGCAGCCCGGACAATTCCTATAATTCGCCC. Residues: CASSPDNSYNSP. The entire CDR3 reads CASSPDNSYNSPLYF.

This clone was seen a handful of times. Genes here carry mouse names. The read is 4 residues too short to cover the CDR3 end, so that end is filled in from the germline J gene. This chain joins TRBV13-1 and TRBJ1-2; D may be TRBD1 (6 bases). Germline lookup yields CDR1 NSHNY and CDR2 SYGAGN. The germline V and J ends were trimmed by 3 bases and 0 bases, with 12 bases remaining between them. CDR3 length: 15 amino acids. CDR3 DNA, as far as it was read: TGTGCCAGCAGTGCAGGGACAAACGCAAACTCC. Its translation is CASSAGTNANS. In full, the CDR3 is CASSAGTNANSDYTF.

This clone was observed a few times. Gene names and germline refer to mouse. From the germline J gene comes the end of the CDR3, since the read stops 4 residues before it. The chain employs TRBV19 and TRBJ2-7, with D possibly TRBD1 on 6 matching bases. Looked up from germline, CDR1 is FNHDT and CDR2 is SITEND (reference sequence). The CDR3 is 14 residues long. Trimming removed 5 bases from V and 3 bases from J, with 15 bases in between. The CDR3 DNA, read in part, is TGTGCCAGCAGACCCGGGACAAACCTCTAT. This translates into CASRPGTNLY. The CDR3 reads in full as CASRPGTNLYEQYF.

This clone has just a few counts. Any gene name here is a mouse gene name. Read coverage stops 4 residues before the CDR3 terminus; the germline J gene supplies the remainder. The V gene is TRBV13-2, the J gene TRBJ2-1, with D tentatively TRBD1 (6 bases). The germline gives CDR1 NNHNN, CDR2 SYGAGS (reference sequence). The CDR3 covers 14 residues. This CDR3 reads CASGDAGDTAEQFF. The CDR3 DNA, read in part, is TGTGCCAGCGGTGATGCAGGGGACACAGCT.

There are many counts of this clone. Gene and germline names: mouse. The CDR3 is cut off 4 residues early in the read; its end comes from the germline J gene. The same CDR3 is also encoded by other DNA sequences in this sample. This rearrangement joins TRBV1 to TRBJ2-1; 8 bases are shared with TRBD2. Germline V gene lookup returns CDR1 NSQYPW and CDR2 LRSPGD (reference sequence). With 1 base clipped from V and 3 bases from J, the junction kept 2 bases outside the gene matches. This CDR3 has 15 residues. The part of the CDR3 DNA that was read is TGCACCTGCAGTGCAGGGTGGGGGGGCTATGCT. Protein sequence: CTCSAGWGGYA. The full CDR3 protein is CTCSAGWGGYAEQFF.